The clone carrying this T cell receptor beta chain appeared a single time. The target antigen is unknown. This entry is derived from a study of cytomegalovirus exposure and HLA in healthy donors. Study-wide results and limits: According to a later analysis, most TCR beta chains associated with CMV appeared HLA-restricted.

13 Jbeta primers and 60 Vbeta primers were used for the PCR. The data were produced by immunoSEQ multiplex PCR, yet TCRdb's version contains in-frame clones alone and is incomplete. The table has about 120,000 clones, 9.5% seen once. The clonotype was recovered from a man aged 25-40 years in good health and CMV-seronegative. The sequenced sample was PBMCs.

For the CDR3, the DNA is TGTGCCAGCAGTGACTCGATTGAGTCAGATACGCAGTATTTT. Translation: CASSDSIESDTQYF. The V call is TRBV6-4, the J call TRBJ2-3, with D unclear. This CDR3 is built from 14 residues. CDR1 and CDR2 from the germline V gene are MRHNA and SNTAGT. The V and J ends lost 0 bases and 4 bases respectively, with 8 bases between them.